A single sample gave rise to the 18 T cell receptor beta chains below, sequenced in a study of tumor-infiltrating lymphocytes in primary liver carcinoma. Unsorted whole blood yielded blood RNA, and germline DNA was extracted as well. Total RNA (about 500 ng) served as template for TCR beta cDNA synthesis primed by a constant-region primer. Construction of TCR beta libraries relied on three successive nested multiplex PCR rounds employing slightly modified ARM-PCR. Running nine to ten cycles apiece, the first two PCR rounds relied on TRBV1-TRBV30 forward primers together with a C-beta reverse primer. TCRdb re-analysed the multiplex PCR reads in MiXCR, keeping a single row per CDR3 protein. The repertoire has approximately 330,000 distinct CDR3 sequences, around 60% of them found once; the top ten carry about 6.5%. The source material was peripheral blood. Receptors originate from a man aged 40-49 years with primary liver carcinoma and hepatitis B virus infection.

The rearrangement links TRBV20-1 to TRBJ1-1; 9 bases are shared with TRBD1. There are 16 residues in the CDR3. Looked up from germline, CDR1 is DFQATT and CDR2 is SNEGSKA (reference sequence). V lost 5 bases to trimming and J lost 4 bases; unmatched junction nucleotides: 14. The CDR3 loop is CSALEGTGIVRTEAFF. CDR3 coding DNA: TGCAGTGCTTTAGAAGGGACAGGGATCGTTCGCACTGAAGCTTTCTTT.

In the case of this clonotype: A much more abundant neighbour one base away suggests this may be a read error. This rearrangement joins TRBV6-1 to TRBJ2-1; 8 nucleotides match TRBD1. This CDR3 is 13 amino acids long. The V gene's germline CDR1 is MNHNS and CDR2 SASEGT. CDR3 sequence (DNA): TGTGCCAGCAGTGCCCAGGGGGCAAATGAGGAGTTCTTC. The encoded protein is CASSAQGANEEFF.

A note on this clonotype: The junction does not match germline at one end; this may be a read error. The rearrangement links TRBV4-1 to TRBJ2-2; D unclear. The CDR3 has 12 residues. CDR1 and CDR2 from the germline V gene are MGHRA and YSYEKL. This chain's CDR3 is CVSSQEARELFF. In nucleotides, the CDR3 is TGCGTCAGCAGCCAAGAAGCCCGGGAGCTGTTTTTT.

For this clonotype: This sequence may be a read error, since a much larger clone differs from it by one base. CDR3 residues: CASSYGISPPAQYF. CDR3 nucleotide sequence: TGTGCCAGCAGTTACGGGATTAGTCCACCAGCCCAGTACTTC. The chain combines TRBV6-2 or TRBV6-3 with TRBJ2-7; D remains unclear. The CDR3 sequence is 14 residues long. Germline V gene lookup returns CDR1 MNHEY and CDR2 SVGEGT. Trimming took off 2 bases at V and 10 bases at J, with 18 bases between the two ends.

Comments on this clonotype: A read error may be the cause here, since a much bigger clone is one base away. The J gene is TRBJ1-1, the V gene TRBV6-6; no reliable D call. The germline gives CDR1 MNHNY, CDR2 SVGAGI (reference sequence). This CDR3 is built from 14 residues. The CDR3 nucleotides read TGTACCAGCAGCCTTACGCAGACTGGCGCTGAAGCTTTCTTT. It translates to CTSSLTQTGAEAFF.

This clonotype was counted once. The junction departs from the called germline gene at one end, perhaps through a read error. V usage is TRBV11-2 and J usage is TRBJ2-1; a weak D match, TRBD1 (6 bases). Germline values: CDR1 SGHAT, CDR2 FQNNGV. The CDR3 covers 17 residues. The CDR3 sequence is CAISLGGARISYNEQFF. Here the CDR3 DNA reads TGTGCCATCAGCTTAGGGGGAGCGAGAATCTCCTACAATGAGCAGTTCTTC. Full variable domain (missing parts from reference TRBV11-2 and TRBJ2-1): EAGVAQSPRYKIIEKRQSVAFWCNPISGHATLYWYQQILGQGPKLLIQFQNNGVVDDSQLPKDRFSAERLKGVDSTLKIQPAKLEDSAVYLCAISLGGARISYNEQFFGPGTRLTVL.

The V call is TRBV6-5, the J call TRBJ2-7; D not certain. CDR3 length equals 13 residues. V was shortened by 0 bases and J by 5 bases, with 8 bases between the two germline ends. CDR1 is MNHEY, CDR2 SVGAGI, per germline. CDR3 region: CASSYSWQNEQYF. The DNA for the CDR3 is TGTGCCAGCAGTTACTCGTGGCAGAACGAGCAGTACTTC.

About this clonotype itself: Since a much larger clone is just one base distant, this may be a read error. This sequence joins TRBV6-7 and TRBJ2-7; weak D call: TRBD1 (5 bases). TRBV6-7 is an ORF for which the function is uncertain. Trimming shortened V by 7 bases and J by 0 bases, and 19 bases separated the two germline ends. There are 16 residues in the CDR3. CDR3 amino acids: CASTQDWGILSYEQYF. DNA for the CDR3: TGTGCCAGCACCCAAGACTGGGGCATCCTCTCCTACGAGCAGTACTTC.

The gene calls are TRBV4-1 and TRBJ1-4; D gene ambiguous. Germline V gives CDR1 MGHRA, CDR2 YSYEKL. Trimming took 4 bases from V and 5 from J, leaving 14 bases between them. The CDR3 loop spans 15 amino acids. The CDR3 DNA is TGCGCCAGCAGCCCGGTGACCACTCTCAATGAAAAACTGTTTTTT. It encodes CASSPVTTLNEKLFF.

For this clonotype: A much larger clone is a single base away; this may be a read error. This chain connects TRBV10-2 to TRBJ2-6, with D unresolved. V was trimmed by 3 bases and J by 0 bases, leaving 12 bases between them. CDR3 length: 17 residues. Germline values: CDR1 WSHSY, CDR2 SAAADI. CDR3 coding DNA: TGCGCCAGCAGTGATGTGCCAGTAGGCTCTGGGGCCAACGTCCTGACTTTC. Residues: CASSDVPVGSGANVLTF.

About this clonotype: A read error may produce the germline difference seen at one junction end. This chain connects TRBV12-3 or TRBV12-4 to TRBJ2-1; 10 bases agree with TRBD2. The CDR3 covers 14 residues. Here the CDR3 DNA reads TGTGCAAGCAGGGAAACTAGCGGGACCCCCCCCCGGTTCTTC. Its protein is CASRETSGTPPRFF.

This clonotype was seen just once. The final CDR3 position lacks the conserved phenylalanine or tryptophan, pointing to a likely read error. The J gene is TRBJ1-5, the V gene TRBV6-5, with D possibly TRBD1 on 5 matching bases. The germline CDR1 and CDR2 sequences are MNHEY and SVGAGI. V gave up 4 bases and J gave up 0 bases, with 10 bases separating them. This CDR3 contains 15 residues. The CDR3 region is CASSLGPNSNQPQHS. CDR3 sequence (DNA): TGTGCCAGCAGTTTGGGACCGAATAGCAATCAGCCCCAGCATTCT.

With respect to this clonotype: No conserved phenylalanine or tryptophan ends this CDR3, so it is likely a read error. CDR3 amino acids: CTSTPRAGNEQFY. CDR3 in DNA: TGTACCAGCACCCCCCGGGCGGGGAATGAGCAGTTCTAC. This chain links TRBV11-2 with TRBJ2-1; D is perhaps TRBD2 (6 bases). The germline V gene encodes CDR1 SGHAT and CDR2 FQNNGV. This CDR3 has 13 residues.

To note about this clonotype: A single base separates this from a much larger clone, so it may be a read error. The chain uses TRBV4-2 and TRBJ2-2; possibly TRBD2 for D (6 bases). This CDR3 region has 14 residues. CDR1 is LGHNA, CDR2 YNFKEQ, per germline. CDR3 sequence: CASSQPLNTGGLFF. The DNA for the CDR3 is TGTGCCAGCAGCCAGCCACTTAACACCGGGGGGCTGTTTTTT.

As for this clonotype: A much larger clone lies a single base off, so this may be a read error. The chain is built from TRBV6-5 and TRBJ2-1, with a possible D match to TRBD1 (5 bases). Looked up from germline, CDR1 is MNHEY and CDR2 is SVGAGI. The CDR3 is 15 amino acids. The CDR3 reads CASSSSGWSYSEQFF. CDR3 coding DNA: TGTGCCAGCAGTTCCTCAGGGTGGTCCTACAGTGAGCAGTTCTTC.

Comment on this clonotype: A read error is likely, as this CDR3 ends without the conserved phenylalanine or tryptophan. This rearrangement joins TRBV11-1 to TRBJ2-1; perhaps TRBD2 as D (6 bases). The germline V gene has CDR1 SGHAT and CDR2 FQDESV (reference sequence). The CDR3 has 19 amino acids. The CDR3 protein is CASSFTFYASERAWDEQFS. In DNA form, the CDR3 reads TGTGCCAGTAGCTTTACCTTTTATGCTAGCGAGAGGGCCTGGGATGAGCAGTTCTCC.

The V call is TRBV29-1, the J call TRBJ2-7; D is perhaps TRBD1 or TRBD2 (5 bases each). The V end was cut by 7 bases, the J end by 1 base, with 23 bases between. This CDR3 contains 16 residues. CDR1 SQVTM and CDR2 ANQGSEA come from the germline V gene. The CDR3 region has the DNA TGCAGCGCCATGACATTTGGGACCGGCACTTCCTACGAGCAGTACTTC. Translation gives CSAMTFGTGTSYEQYF.

As concerns this clonotype: This may stem from a read error, because a much larger clone lies one nucleotide away. This chain joins TRBV4-1 and TRBJ1-2; 7 bases map to TRBD1. V trimming: 4 bases; J trimming: 4 bases; junction bases outside the gene matches: 12. Germline V CDR1 and CDR2: MGHRA, YSYEKL. The CDR3 runs to 16 residues. The CDR3 nucleotides read TGCGCCAGCAGCCCCCACAGGGGATATAAGATCTATGGCTACACCTTC. This sequence encodes CASSPHRGYKIYGYTF.